This passage covers 3 T cell receptor beta chains from one sample sequenced in a study of blood T cells in healthy people across ages. A sample-barcoded 5' primer and a J-beta primer mix were used in a second PCR of about 6 to 11 cycles. MiXCR, applied by TCRdb to the 5' RACE reads, yields one record per CDR3 protein. The sample contains 1,100,000 or so distinct CDR3 sequences, 40% to 50% of which appear only once. Sequenced material: blood. All receptors come from a woman in her sixties or seventies in good health.

V usage is TRBV2 and J usage is TRBJ2-7; 8 bases line up with TRBD2. In germline, CDR1 is SNHLY, CDR2 FYNNEI. V trimming: 8 bases; J trimming: 4 bases; junction bases outside the gene matches: 13. The CDR3 is 15 amino acids. The CDR3 bases are TGTGCCAGCCGAAAACTTCCGGGACTAGAATACGAGCAGTACTTC. Encoded protein: CASRKLPGLEYEQYF.

This clonotype was counted a few times. The chain uses TRBV4-2 and TRBJ2-2, with 8 bases identical to TRBD1. V lost 4 bases, J lost 3 bases, and 1 base stayed unmatched. The CDR3 runs 14 residues. Germline V gene data show CDR1 as LGHNA and CDR2 as YNFKEQ. The DNA for the CDR3 is TGTGCCAGCAGCCTACAGGGGGACACCGGGGAGCTGTTTTTT. It specifies CASSLQGDTGELFF.

This clonotype is a singleton in its sample. This chain joins TRBV28 and TRBJ2-1; 10 bases agree with TRBD2. The CDR3 is 18 amino acids. Germline CDR1 is MDHEN and CDR2 is SYDVKM. Unmatched junction bases numbered 7, after V lost 1 base and J lost 1 base. CDR3 amino acids: CASSLLSSGGPSYNEQFF. CDR3 DNA sequence: TGTGCCAGCAGTTTATTGAGTAGCGGGGGGCCGTCCTACAATGAGCAGTTCTTC.